This is a list of T cell receptor beta chains from one sample in a study of blood T cell repertoires in COVID-19. Only in-frame clones appear in the TCRdb table, and some are missing; sequencing was by immunoSEQ multiplex PCR. The sample includes some 300,000 clones, less than 90% of them seen just once. The sample consisted of peripheral blood. These receptor sequences come from a woman in her seventies with COVID-19, enrolled during active disease. CDR3s include the opening cysteine and the closing phenylalanine or tryptophan. The order of the fields is clone size, J gene, D gene, V gene, CDR3 protein, CDR3 DNA. A D gene is named only where the DNA matches it firmly. Clone size appears in some rows only: once, few, many, or a class for an expanded clone.

size: -
J: TRBJ2-7
D: TRBD1
V: TRBV30
CDR3: CAWTTGGEQYF
DNA: TGTGCCTGGACCACAGGGGGCGAGCAGTACTTC

size: -
J: TRBJ2-3
D: TRBD2
V: TRBV4-2
CDR3: CASSQVDSGGASSSSTDTQYF
DNA: TGTGCCAGCAGCCAGGTTGATAGCGGGGGGGCCTCATCTTCTAGCACAGATACGCAGTATTTT

size: -
J: TRBJ2-7
D: -
V: TRBV2
CDR3: CASSAGIYEQYF
DNA: TGTGCCAGCAGTGCGGGGATCTACGAGCAGTACTTC

size: -
J: TRBJ1-1
D: -
V: TRBV9
CDR3: CASSVSGDREAFF
DNA: TGTGCCAGCAGCGTATCAGGGGACCGTGAAGCTTTCTTT

size: -
J: TRBJ2-7
D: TRBD2
V: TRBV4-3
CDR3: CASSQEMELAGGDEQYF
DNA: TGCGCCAGCAGCCAAGAGATGGAACTAGCGGGGGGGGACGAGCAGTACTTC

size: -
J: TRBJ2-3
D: -
V: TRBV11-1
CDR3: CASSSEGTDTQYF
DNA: TGTGCCAGCAGCTCCGAGGGCACAGATACGCAGTATTTT

size: -
J: TRBJ2-7
D: -
V: TRBV10-1
CDR3: CASSEFSSGSYEQYF
DNA: TGCGCCAGCAGTGAGTTTTCCTCCGGCTCCTACGAGCAGTACTTC

size: -
J: TRBJ2-1
D: -
V: TRBV2
CDR3: CASSEPPGVFSYNEQFF
DNA: TGTGCCAGCAGTGAACCTCCCGGGGTTTTCTCCTACAATGAGCAGTTCTTC

size: few
J: TRBJ2-4
D: -
V: TRBV14
CDR3: CASSQGRGNRYF
DNA: TGTGCCAGCAGCCAAGGGCGAGGGAACCGGTACTTC

size: -
J: TRBJ1-5
D: TRBD1
V: TRBV7-2
CDR3: CASSPSDRGHQPQHF
DNA: TGTGCCAGCAGCCCATCGGACAGGGGGCATCAGCCCCAGCATTTT

size: -
J: TRBJ2-1
D: TRBD2
V: TRBV13
CDR3: CASSLASGVPSSYNEQFF
DNA: TGTGCCAGCAGCTTAGCGAGCGGGGTTCCGAGCTCCTACAATGAGCAGTTCTTC

size: -
J: TRBJ2-5
D: -
V: TRBV7-9
CDR3: CASSFTGGHQETQYF
DNA: TGTGCCAGCAGCTTTACCGGCGGCCACCAAGAGACCCAGTACTTC

size: -
J: TRBJ2-1
D: -
V: TRBV24-1
CDR3: CATSPDQGRLFSYNEQFF
DNA: TGTGCCACCAGTCCGGATCAGGGCCGCCTTTTCTCCTACAATGAGCAGTTCTTC

size: few
J: TRBJ1-5
D: -
V: TRBV28
CDR3: CASSSIQGQPQHF
DNA: TGTGCCAGCAGTTCTATTCAGGGACAGCCCCAGCATTTT

size: -
J: TRBJ2-5
D: TRBD2
V: TRBV7-9
CDR3: CASSLVLAGGKETQYF
DNA: TGTGCCAGCAGCTTAGTACTAGCGGGGGGGAAAGAGACCCAGTACTTC

size: -
J: TRBJ2-3
D: TRBD2
V: TRBV13
CDR3: CASSTRLAGNTDTQYF
DNA: TGTGCCAGCAGCACCAGACTAGCGGGAAACACAGATACGCAGTATTTT

size: -
J: TRBJ2-1
D: -
V: TRBV7-2
CDR3: CASSLMGGGYNEQFF
DNA: TGTGCCAGCAGCCTAATGGGAGGGGGATACAATGAGCAGTTCTTC

size: -
J: TRBJ1-2
D: -
V: TRBV18
CDR3: CASSPIREGGYTF
DNA: TGTGCCAGCTCACCAATAAGGGAGGGTGGCTACACCTTC

size: -
J: TRBJ1-2
D: -
V: TRBV27
CDR3: CASSLGPFYGYTF
DNA: TGTGCCAGCAGTTTAGGGCCTTTCTATGGCTACACCTTC

size: once
J: TRBJ1-1
D: TRBD1
V: TRBV5-1
CDR3: CASSKQDRGTNTEAFF
DNA: TGCGCCAGCAGCAAACAGGACAGGGGGACGAACACTGAAGCTTTCTTT

size: few
J: TRBJ1-1
D: -
V: TRBV9
CDR3: CASSGGQVSINTEAFF
DNA: TGTGCCAGCAGCGGGGGACAAGTCTCCATTAACACTGAAGCTTTCTTT

size: -
J: TRBJ2-1
D: TRBD1
V: TRBV5-6
CDR3: CASSVGAGTGSNEQFF
DNA: TGTGCCAGCAGCGTGGGGGCCGGGACAGGGAGCAATGAGCAGTTCTTC

size: once
J: TRBJ2-5
D: -
V: TRBV11-2
CDR3: CASSLQVQETQYF
DNA: TGTGCCAGCAGCTTACAGGTCCAAGAGACCCAGTACTTC

size: -
J: TRBJ1-5
D: -
V: TRBV27
CDR3: CASSFGYSNQPQHF
DNA: TGTGCCAGCAGTTTCGGGTATAGCAATCAGCCCCAGCATTTT

size: -
J: TRBJ1-1
D: TRBD1
V: TRBV7-9
CDR3: CASSLGQGAFEAFF
DNA: TGTGCCAGCAGCTTAGGGCAGGGGGCCTTTGAAGCTTTCTTT

size: -
J: TRBJ2-5
D: -
V: TRBV27
CDR3: CASSQGGRETQYF
DNA: TGTGCCAGCAGTCAGGGGGGACGGGAGACCCAGTACTTC

size: -
J: TRBJ2-3
D: TRBD2
V: TRBV4-1
CDR3: CASSLRLAPNTDTQYF
DNA: TGCGCCAGCAGCCTCAGACTAGCTCCTAACACAGATACGCAGTATTTT

size: -
J: TRBJ2-3
D: TRBD2
V: TRBV30
CDR3: CAWSSSGGAPDTQYF
DNA: TGTGCCTGGAGTAGTAGCGGGGGGGCCCCAGATACGCAGTATTTT